Each of the 2 T cell receptor beta chains below was sequenced from the same sample in a study of T cell repertoires in aging, cancer and after chemotherapy. Amplification of TCR beta used genomic DNA extracted from peripheral blood. Rearranged V-D-J TRB sequences were amplified with a mixed TRB-A/B primer pool. TCRdb re-called the multiplex PCR reads with MiXCR, one entry per CDR3 protein. Altogether approximately 18,000 distinct CDR3 sequences are present, 40% to 55% being singletons, with the ten largest covering about 10%. Sequenced input: blood. The receptor source for this set is a human donor in good health.

The chain joins TRBV6-6 to TRBJ2-1; D may be TRBD1 or TRBD2 (5 bases each). V dropped 5 bases and J dropped 2 bases, with 16 bases sitting between them. Per the germline V gene, CDR1 is MNHNY and CDR2 is SVGAGI (reference sequence). The CDR3 sequence is 16 residues long. For the CDR3, the DNA is TGTGCCAGCAGTCCCCGGGACCGTACAGCCTACAATGAGCAGTTCTTC. The encoded protein is CASSPRDRTAYNEQFF.

The J gene is TRBJ2-6, the V gene TRBV5-5; tentatively, D is TRBD1 or TRBD2 (5 bases each). V was cut by 2 bases and J by 0 bases, with 18 bases left in between. This CDR3 has 19 residues. The germline V gene has CDR1 SGHKS and CDR2 YYEKEE (reference sequence). The CDR3: CASSFPRGSPSSGANVLTF. The CDR3 bases are TGTGCCAGCAGCTTCCCCCGGGGCAGTCCTAGCTCTGGGGCCAACGTCCTGACTTTC.